The clone carrying this T cell receptor beta chain was detected many times. Antigen unknown. This record comes from a study of early T cells in non-severe SARS-CoV-2 infection. Study in general: It was bulk RNA from unsorted whole blood that was sequenced, and the chains were unpaired. General study results and limits: Sequences matched to VDJdb favored anti-spike CD8 responses, while private and CD4 specificities were missed.

The CDR3 sequence is 16 residues long. Germline CDR1 reads SGHTA; CDR2 reads FQGNSA. V shed 3 bases, J shed 11 bases, and the junction held 15 bases outside the gene matches. Each single cDNA molecule received a unique molecular identifier. TCRdb reprocessed the 5' RACE reads via MiXCR and lists one record per CDR3 protein. Altogether approximately 22,000 distinct CDR3 sequences are present, around 4.5% being singletons, with the ten largest covering around 19%. The sequencing input was whole blood. This rearrangement joins TRBV7-2 to TRBJ1-5; 8 nucleotides match TRBD1. This TCR came from an adult who was a healthcare worker with PCR-confirmed SARS-CoV-2 infection or an uninfected control (not recorded which). Here the CDR3 DNA reads TGTGCCAGCAGCTTCCAAGGACAGGGAGCCTCCGAATCCCAGCATTTT. Translating it yields CASSFQGQGASESQHF.